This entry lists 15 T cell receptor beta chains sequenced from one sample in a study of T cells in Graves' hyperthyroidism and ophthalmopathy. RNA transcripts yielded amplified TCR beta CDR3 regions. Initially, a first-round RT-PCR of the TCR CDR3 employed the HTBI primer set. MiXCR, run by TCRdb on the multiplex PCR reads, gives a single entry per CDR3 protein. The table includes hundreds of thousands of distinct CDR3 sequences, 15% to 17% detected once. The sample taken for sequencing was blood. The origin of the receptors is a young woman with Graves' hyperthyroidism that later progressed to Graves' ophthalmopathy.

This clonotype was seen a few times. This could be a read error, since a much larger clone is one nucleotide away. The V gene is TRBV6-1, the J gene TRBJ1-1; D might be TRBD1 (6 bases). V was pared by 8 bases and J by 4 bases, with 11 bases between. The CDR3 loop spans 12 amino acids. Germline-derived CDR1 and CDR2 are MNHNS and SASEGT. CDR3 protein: CASLGGGTEAFF. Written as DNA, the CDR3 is TGTGCCAGCTTAGGGGGAGGCACTGAAGCTTTCTTT.

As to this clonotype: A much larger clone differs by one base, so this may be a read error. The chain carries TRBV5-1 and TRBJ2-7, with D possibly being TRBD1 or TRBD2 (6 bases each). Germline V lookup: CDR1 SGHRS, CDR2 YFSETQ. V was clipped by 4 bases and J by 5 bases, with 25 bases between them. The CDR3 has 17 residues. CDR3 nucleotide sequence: TGCGCCAGCAGCCAACGAACCAACCGGGACTGGGGGCACGAGCAGTACTTC. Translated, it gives CASSQRTNRDWGHEQYF.

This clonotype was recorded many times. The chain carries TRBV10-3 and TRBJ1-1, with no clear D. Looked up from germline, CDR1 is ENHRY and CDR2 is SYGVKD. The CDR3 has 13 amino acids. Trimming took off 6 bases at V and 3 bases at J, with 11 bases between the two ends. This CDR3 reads CAIRAMSDTEAFF. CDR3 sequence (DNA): TGTGCCATCAGGGCTATGTCGGACACTGAAGCTTTCTTT.

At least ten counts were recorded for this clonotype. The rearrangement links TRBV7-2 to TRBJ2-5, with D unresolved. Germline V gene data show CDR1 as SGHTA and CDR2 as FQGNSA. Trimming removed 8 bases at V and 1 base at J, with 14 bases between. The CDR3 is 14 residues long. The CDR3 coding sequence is TGTGCCAGCGCCTCCCCCAATGGCCAAGAGACCCAGTACTTC. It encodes CASASPNGQETQYF.

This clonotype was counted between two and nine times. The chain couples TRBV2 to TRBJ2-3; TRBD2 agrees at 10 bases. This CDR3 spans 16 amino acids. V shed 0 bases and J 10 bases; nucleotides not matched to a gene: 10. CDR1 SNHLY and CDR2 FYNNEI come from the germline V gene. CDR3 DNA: TGTGCCAGCAGTGAAGCGGGCGTAGGGACTAGCGTAGCGCAGTATTTT. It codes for CASSEAGVGTSVAQYF.

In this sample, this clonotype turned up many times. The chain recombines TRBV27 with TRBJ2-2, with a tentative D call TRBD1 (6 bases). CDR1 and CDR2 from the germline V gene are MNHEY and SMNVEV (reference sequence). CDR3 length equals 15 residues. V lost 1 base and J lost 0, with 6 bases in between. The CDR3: CASSLYRANTGELFF. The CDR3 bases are TGTGCCAGCAGTTTATACAGGGCGAACACCGGGGAGCTGTTTTTT.

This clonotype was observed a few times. CDR3 sequence: CASGPQGQGAENSPLHF. CDR3 in DNA: TGTGCTAGTGGACCGCAGGGACAGGGGGCAGAGAATTCACCCCTCCACTTT. This chain uses TRBV12-5 with TRBJ1-6; 12 nucleotides agree with TRBD1. Germline V gene sequence: CDR1 LGHNT, CDR2 FRNRAP. This CDR3 contains 17 residues. Trimming took 6 bases from V and 7 from J; bases not matched to a gene: 10.

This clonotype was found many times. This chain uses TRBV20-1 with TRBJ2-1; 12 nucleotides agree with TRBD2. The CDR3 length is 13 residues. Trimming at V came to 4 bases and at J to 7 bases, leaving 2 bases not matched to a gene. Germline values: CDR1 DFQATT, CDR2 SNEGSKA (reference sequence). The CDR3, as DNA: TGCAGTGCTAACCTAGCGGGAGGGAATGAGCAGTTCTTC. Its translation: CSANLAGGNEQFF.

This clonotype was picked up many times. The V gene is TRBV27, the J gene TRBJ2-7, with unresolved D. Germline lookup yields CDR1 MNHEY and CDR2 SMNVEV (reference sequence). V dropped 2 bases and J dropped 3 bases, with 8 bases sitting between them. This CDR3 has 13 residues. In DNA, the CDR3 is TGTGCCAGCAGTTTAGGCACTTTCTACGAGCAGTACTTC. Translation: CASSLGTFYEQYF.

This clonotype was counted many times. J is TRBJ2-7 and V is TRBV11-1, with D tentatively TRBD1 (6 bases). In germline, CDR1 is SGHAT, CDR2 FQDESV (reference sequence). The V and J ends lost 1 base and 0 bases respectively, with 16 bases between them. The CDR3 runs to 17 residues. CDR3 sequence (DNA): TGTGCCAGCAGCTTAGGAAGTATGGACAGCATCTCCTACGAGCAGTACTTC. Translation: CASSLGSMDSISYEQYF.

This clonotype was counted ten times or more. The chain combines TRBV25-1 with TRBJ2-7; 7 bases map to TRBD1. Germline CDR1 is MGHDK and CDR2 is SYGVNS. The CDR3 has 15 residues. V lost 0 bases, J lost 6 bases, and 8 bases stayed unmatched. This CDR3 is CASSEYGRGKVEQYF. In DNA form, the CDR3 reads TGTGCCAGCAGTGAATACGGCAGGGGGAAGGTCGAGCAGTACTTC.

The CDR3 nucleotides read TGTGCCAGCAGTGCTAGCGGGAGACTGGAGTATTTT. This gives the protein CASSASGRLEYF. The rearrangement joins TRBV2 to TRBJ2-3, with 10 bases aligning to TRBD2. CDR3 size: 12 residues. The germline CDR1 and CDR2 sequences are SNHLY and FYNNEI. The ends lost 4 bases at V and 13 bases at J; junction bases unmatched: 5. Filled out from reference TRBV2 and TRBJ2-3, the complete variable domain reads EPEVTQTPSHQVTQMGQEVILRCVPISNHLYFYWYRQILGQKVEFLVSFYNNEISEKSEIFDDQFSVERPDGSNFTLKIRSTKLEDSAMYFCASSASGRLEYFGPGTRLTVL.

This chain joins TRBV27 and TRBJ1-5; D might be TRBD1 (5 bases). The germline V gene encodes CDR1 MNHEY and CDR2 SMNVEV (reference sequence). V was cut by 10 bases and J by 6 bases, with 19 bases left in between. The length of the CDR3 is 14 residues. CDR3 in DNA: TGTGCCACCTCGCCAGGGTCACATTGTCAGCCCCAGCATTTT. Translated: CATSPGSHCQPQHF.

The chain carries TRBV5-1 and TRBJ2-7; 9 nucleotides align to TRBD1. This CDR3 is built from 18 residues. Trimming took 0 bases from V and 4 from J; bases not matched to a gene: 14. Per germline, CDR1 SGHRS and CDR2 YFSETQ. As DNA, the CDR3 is TGCGCCAGCAGCTTGGGGGAACTACGACAGGGGGTTGAGTACGAGCAGTACTTC. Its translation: CASSLGELRQGVEYEQYF.

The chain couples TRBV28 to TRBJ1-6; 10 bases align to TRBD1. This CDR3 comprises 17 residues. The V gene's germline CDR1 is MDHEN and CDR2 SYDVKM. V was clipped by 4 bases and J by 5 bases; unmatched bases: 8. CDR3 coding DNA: TGTGCCAGCAGTTCCCCGACAGGGGGCCGGGATAATTCACCCCTCCACTTT. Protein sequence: CASSSPTGGRDNSPLHF.